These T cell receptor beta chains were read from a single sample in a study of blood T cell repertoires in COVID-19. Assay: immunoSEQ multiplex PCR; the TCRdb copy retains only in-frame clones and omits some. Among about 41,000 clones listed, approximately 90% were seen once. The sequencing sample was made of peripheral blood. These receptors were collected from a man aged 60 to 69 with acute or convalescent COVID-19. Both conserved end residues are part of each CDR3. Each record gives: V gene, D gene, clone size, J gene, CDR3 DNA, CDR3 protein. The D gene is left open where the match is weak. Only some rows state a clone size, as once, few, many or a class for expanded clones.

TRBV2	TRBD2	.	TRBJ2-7	TGTGCCAAAGGACTAGCGGGGGGCCACGAGCAGTACTTC	CAKGLAGGHEQYF
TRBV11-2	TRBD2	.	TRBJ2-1	TGTGCCAGCAGCTCCCAGCGGGGGGGCCTGAATGAGCAGTTCTTC	CASSSQRGGLNEQFF
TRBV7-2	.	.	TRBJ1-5	TGTGCCAGCAGCTATACAGGGAACAGCAATCAGCCCCAGCATTTT	CASSYTGNSNQPQHF
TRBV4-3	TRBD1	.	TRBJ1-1	TGCGCCAGCAGCCAAGTTGCCCTCCGGGACAGCCTGCTTATTTCGATCACTGAAGCTTTCTTT	CASSQVALRDSLLISITEAFF
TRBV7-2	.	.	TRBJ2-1	TGTGCCAGCAGCCAGAGAGGGGGAGACACGAATGAGCAGTTCTTC	CASSQRGGDTNEQFF
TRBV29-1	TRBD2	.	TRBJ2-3	TGCAGCGTTGAAAGGGGGTGGACTAGCGGGGTTGGTGCACACGATACGCAGTATTTT	CSVERGWTSGVGAHDTQYF
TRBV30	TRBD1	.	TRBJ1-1	TGTGCCTGGAGTAGCGGGACAGGCGAAACTGAAGCTTTCTTT	CAWSSGTGETEAFF
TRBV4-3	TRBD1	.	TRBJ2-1	TGCGCCAGCAGCCAAGTTGGACAGGGGGCGGTTGAGCAGTTCTTC	CASSQVGQGAVEQFF
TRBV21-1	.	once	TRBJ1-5	TGTGCCAGCGCTGGGACAGGTAAGCCCCAGCATTTT	CASAGTGKPQHF
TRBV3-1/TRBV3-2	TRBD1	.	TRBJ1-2	TGTGCCAGCAGCCCGACAGGGGAAAACTATGGCTACACCTTC	CASSPTGENYGYTF
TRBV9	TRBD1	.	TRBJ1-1	TGTGCCAGCAGCGTAGGGAGTCCCGGGACAGGGACGAGGACTGAAGCTTTCTTT	CASSVGSPGTGTRTEAFF
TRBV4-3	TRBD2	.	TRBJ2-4	TGCGCCAGCAGCCATGGTAGCGGGGGTTCGGACATTCAGTACTTC	CASSHGSGGSDIQYF
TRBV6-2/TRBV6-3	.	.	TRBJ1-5	TGTGCCAGCAGTTACATCAGGGGTGCGCAGCCCCAGCATTTT	CASSYIRGAQPQHF
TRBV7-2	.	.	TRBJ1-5	TGTGCCAGCAGCTCCGGGGGGTCTCTCGCCAACAATCAGCCCCAGCATTTT	CASSSGGSLANNQPQHF
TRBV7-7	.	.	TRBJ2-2	TGTGCCAGCAGCTTAGGCGGGGCGACCGGGGAGCTGTTTTTT	CASSLGGATGELFF
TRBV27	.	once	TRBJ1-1	TGTGCCAGCAGTTTATACGGTCGGGTGAGCACTGAAGCTTTCTTT	CASSLYGRVSTEAFF
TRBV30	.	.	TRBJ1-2	TGTGCCTGGAGTGTAACCAGGGTTGGCTACACCTTC	CAWSVTRVGYTF
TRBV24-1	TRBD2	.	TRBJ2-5	TGTGCCACCAGTGATCCCCCGGGGGGACGGGAGACCCAGTACTTC	CATSDPPGGRETQYF
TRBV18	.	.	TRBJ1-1	TGTGCCAGCTCATCGACCGTGGACAGGAACACTGAAGCTTTCTTT	CASSSTVDRNTEAFF
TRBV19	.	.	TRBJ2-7	TGTGCCAGTAGTTCCGCCTACGAGCAGTACTTC	CASSSAYEQYF
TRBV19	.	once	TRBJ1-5	TGTGCCAGTAGTATAGGCGGAGATAGCAATCAGCCCCAGCATTTT	CASSIGGDSNQPQHF
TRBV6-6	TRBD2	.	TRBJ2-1	TGTGCCAGCAGTACCACTAGCGGGGGCAATGAGCAGTTCTTC	CASSTTSGGNEQFF
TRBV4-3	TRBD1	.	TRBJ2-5	TGCGCCAGCAGCCAAGATCTGGACAGGCAAGAGACCCAGTACTTC	CASSQDLDRQETQYF
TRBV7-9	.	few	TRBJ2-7	TGTGCCAGCAGCCTCGAGGGGGTCTCCTACGAGCAGTACTTC	CASSLEGVSYEQYF